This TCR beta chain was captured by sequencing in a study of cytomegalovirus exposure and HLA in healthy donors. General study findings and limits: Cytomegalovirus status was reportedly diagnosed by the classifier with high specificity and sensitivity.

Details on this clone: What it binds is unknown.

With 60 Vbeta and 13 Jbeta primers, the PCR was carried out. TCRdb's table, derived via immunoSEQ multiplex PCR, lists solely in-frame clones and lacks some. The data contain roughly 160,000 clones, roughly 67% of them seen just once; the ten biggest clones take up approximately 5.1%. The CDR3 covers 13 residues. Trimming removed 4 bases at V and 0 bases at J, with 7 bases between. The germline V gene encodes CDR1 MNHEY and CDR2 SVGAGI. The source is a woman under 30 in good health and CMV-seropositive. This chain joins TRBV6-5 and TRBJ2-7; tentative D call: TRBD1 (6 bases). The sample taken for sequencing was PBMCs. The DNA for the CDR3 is TGTGCCAGCAGTTCGGACAGCTCCTACGAGCAGTACTTC. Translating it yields CASSSDSSYEQYF.